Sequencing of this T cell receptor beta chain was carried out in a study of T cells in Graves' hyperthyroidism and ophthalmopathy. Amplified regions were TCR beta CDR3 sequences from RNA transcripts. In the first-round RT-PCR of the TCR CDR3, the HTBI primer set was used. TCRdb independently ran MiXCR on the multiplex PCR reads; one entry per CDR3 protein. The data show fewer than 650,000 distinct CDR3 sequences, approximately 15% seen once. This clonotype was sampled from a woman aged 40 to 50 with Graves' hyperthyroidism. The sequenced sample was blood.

For the CDR3, the DNA is TGTGCCACCCAGAACTCAGGGAATGAAAAACTGTTTTTT. Protein: CATQNSGNEKLFF. The V gene is TRBV10-3, the J gene TRBJ1-4, with D tentatively TRBD1 (5 bases). The CDR3 consists of 13 residues. Trimming removed 10 bases from V and 5 bases from J, with 14 bases in between. The germline gives CDR1 ENHRY, CDR2 SYGVKD.